This is a list of T cell receptor beta chains from one sample in a study of blood T cell repertoires in COVID-19. TCRdb's table, derived via immunoSEQ multiplex PCR, lists solely in-frame clones and lacks some. The sample holds 150,000 or so clones, just under 95% seen once. What was sequenced was peripheral blood. Receptors were obtained from a woman aged 50 to 65 with acute or convalescent COVID-19. The CDR3 runs from the conserved cysteine through the conserved F or W. D genes are given only for firm matches. Clone size, where shown, is once, few, many, or a class for clones that have expanded.

j_gene,v_gene,d_gene,abundance,CDR3aa,CDR3nt
TRBJ2-2,TRBV10-3,TRBD2,few,CAIRRTSGGPANTGELFF,TGTGCCATCAGGAGGACTAGCGGGGGGCCCGCGAACACCGGGGAGCTGTTTTTT
TRBJ2-7,TRBV30,TRBD2,.,CAWSSGGDEQYF,TGTGCCTGGAGTAGCGGGGGCGACGAGCAGTACTTC
TRBJ2-7,TRBV5-4,.,.,CASSIFSSYEQYF,TGTGCCAGCAGTATTTTTAGCTCCTACGAGCAGTACTTC
TRBJ1-5,TRBV19,.,.,CASSPDYSNQPQHF,TGTGCCAGTAGTCCAGATTATAGCAATCAGCCCCAGCATTTT
TRBJ2-5,TRBV6-5,TRBD2,.,CASSSRSGGSPWTQYF,TGTGCCAGCAGTTCCCGTAGCGGGGGATCCCCGTGGACCCAGTACTTC
TRBJ2-7,TRBV2,TRBD1,.,CASSDRTGKYEQYF,TGTGCCAGCAGTGATAGGACAGGGAAATACGAGCAGTACTTC
TRBJ2-2,TRBV19,.,.,CASSMQGSDTGELFF,TGTGCCAGTAGTATGCAGGGGAGTGACACCGGGGAGCTGTTTTTT
TRBJ1-2,TRBV5-3,.,.,CARGQINSHRYTF,TGTGCCAGGGGGCAAATCAATTCCCATCGCTACACCTTC
TRBJ1-3,TRBV28,.,.,CASSFTGSGNTIYF,TGTGCCAGCAGTTTTACAGGGAGCGGAAACACCATATATTTT
TRBJ1-1,TRBV29-1,.,.,CSVEGGTMNTEAFF,TGCAGCGTTGAAGGGGGGACAATGAACACTGAAGCTTTCTTT
TRBJ1-1,TRBV30,.,.,CAWSLGGRPATEAFF,TGTGCCTGGAGTTTGGGGGGGCGCCCGGCCACTGAAGCTTTCTTT
TRBJ1-5,TRBV19,.,.,CATSHNRWPQHF,TGTGCCACCTCTCATAACCGGTGGCCCCAGCATTTT
TRBJ1-1,TRBV27,.,.,CASSSGGLGDEAFF,TGTGCCAGCAGTTCCGGAGGGTTGGGTGATGAAGCTTTCTTT
TRBJ2-3,TRBV14,.,.,CASSYGRGLGTDTQYF,TGTGCCAGCAGCTATGGAAGAGGTTTAGGCACAGATACGCAGTATTTT
TRBJ1-5,TRBV28,.,.,CASSIPGRGVPESNQPQHF,TGTGCCAGCAGCATACCCGGCAGGGGCGTTCCGGAGAGCAATCAGCCCCAGCATTTT
TRBJ1-2,TRBV5-1,TRBD1,once,CASSLANEAGGKNGYTF,TGCGCCAGCAGCTTGGCCAATGAGGCAGGGGGGAAAAATGGCTACACCTTC
TRBJ2-1,TRBV7-9,.,.,CASSLYRGAYNEQFF,TGTGCCAGCAGCTTGTACCGCGGGGCCTACAATGAGCAGTTCTTC
TRBJ2-3,TRBV28,.,.,CASSFARADTQYF,TGTGCCAGCAGTTTTGCGAGGGCAGATACGCAGTATTTT
TRBJ1-2,TRBV2,.,.,CASSAGLQGYTF,TGTGCCAGCAGCGCAGGACTCCAAGGCTACACCTTC
TRBJ2-1,TRBV2,.,.,CASSEDRDYLFGDFNEQFF,TGTGCCAGCAGTGAGGACAGGGACTATCTGTTCGGGGATTTTAATGAGCAGTTCTTC
TRBJ2-1,TRBV15,.,few,CATSREGQGWQFF,TGTGCCACCAGCAGAGAGGGCCAGGGATGGCAGTTCTTC
TRBJ2-7,TRBV29-1,.,.,CSVGRGGGFYHYEQYF,TGCAGCGTTGGAAGGGGCGGCGGTTTTTATCATTACGAGCAGTACTTC
TRBJ1-1,TRBV27,TRBD1,.,CASRDRPLGNTEAFF,TGTGCCAGCCGGGACAGACCCCTAGGAAACACTGAAGCTTTCTTT
TRBJ1-2,TRBV7-6,.,.,CASHGGDGYTF,TGTGCCAGCCATGGGGGGGATGGCTACACCTTC
TRBJ1-1,TRBV19,TRBD1,.,CASKRTGPNTEAFF,TGTGCCAGTAAGCGGACAGGCCCGAACACTGAAGCTTTCTTT
TRBJ1-1,TRBV15,TRBD1,once,CATSREDRSNTEAFF,TGTGCCACCAGCAGAGAGGACAGGAGTAACACTGAAGCTTTCTTT
TRBJ2-1,TRBV2,.,.,CASKSNPKYNEQFF,TGTGCCAGCAAGAGTAATCCTAAATACAATGAGCAGTTCTTC
TRBJ1-1,TRBV7-9,TRBD1,.,CASSPTGVGTEAFF,TGTGCCAGCAGCCCAACAGGGGTCGGTACTGAAGCTTTCTTT
TRBJ2-3,TRBV10-2,.,once,CASALGRDTQYF,TGCGCCAGCGCCTTGGGGCGGGATACGCAGTATTTT
TRBJ1-5,TRBV6-6,TRBD1,.,CASSYGQGRGQPQHF,TGTGCCAGCAGTTACGGACAGGGTAGAGGTCAGCCCCAGCATTTT
TRBJ2-7,TRBV6-5,TRBD1,.,CASSYGTGPYEQYF,TGTGCCAGCAGTTACGGGACAGGGCCTTACGAGCAGTACTTC
TRBJ1-2,TRBV11-2,.,.,CASSSRGGWDNGYTF,TGTGCCAGCAGCTCCCGAGGAGGGTGGGATAATGGCTACACCTTC
TRBJ1-2,TRBV2,.,.,CASRETGINGYTF,TGTGCCAGCAGGGAGACAGGCATCAATGGCTACACCTTC
TRBJ1-2,TRBV7-8,TRBD1,.,CASSSGTASHGYTF,TGTGCCAGCAGCTCCGGGACAGCAAGCCATGGCTACACCTTC
TRBJ1-1,TRBV6-6,.,once,CASRDSLTEAFF,TGTGCCAGCAGGGACAGCCTCACTGAAGCTTTCTTT
TRBJ1-6,TRBV5-1,TRBD1,once,CASSLGQGGNSPLHF,TGCGCCAGCAGCTTGGGACAGGGGGGTAATTCACCCCTCCACTTT
TRBJ1-2,TRBV2,.,.,CASSEYMAAGYTF,TGTGCCAGCAGTGAATATATGGCGGCGGGCTACACCTTC